A single T cell receptor (beta chain) is shown here with its context. This sample stems from a study of PD-1 blockade in classical Hodgkin lymphoma. In germline, CDR1 is ENHRY, CDR2 SYGVKD. The V end was cut by 9 bases, the J end by 7 bases, with 18 bases between. The CDR3 is made up of 14 amino acids. Some clones are missing from TCRdb's copy, which holds only in-frame ones; the method was immunoSEQ multiplex PCR. The profile shows 24,000 or so clones, more than 65% of them singletons. All trial patients relapsed after autologous stem cell transplantation. Sequencing was performed on peripheral blood mononuclear cells (PBMCs), taken at baseline. This clonotype was obtained from a human donor with classical Hodgkin lymphoma. The chain is built from TRBV10-3 and TRBJ2-2, with TRBD1 as a possible D gene (6 bases). CDR3 amino acids: CAILSGVGIGELFF. The CDR3 DNA follows: TGTGCCATTCTCTCAGGGGTCGGGATCGGGGAGCTGTTTTTT.